One and the same sample provided the 3 T cell receptor beta chains below, sequenced in a study of T cell changes during pregnancy in multiple sclerosis. Measured with immunoSEQ multiplex PCR; TCRdb has only the in-frame clones, and not every one. The sample holds around 130,000 clones, about 95% seen once. The sequences come from peripheral blood, collected after pregnancy. The receptors were gathered from a female donor with multiple sclerosis, enrolled in a pregnancy study.

The V and J genes are TRBV6-4 and TRBJ2-4; a possible D gene is TRBD1 (6 bases). Trimming cost V 5 bases and J 0 bases, with 17 bases left between them. The CDR3 consists of 17 residues. CDR1 and CDR2 from the germline V gene are MRHNA and SNTAGT. CDR3 in amino acids: CASSYPRDNLAKNIQYF. The CDR3 coding sequence is TGTGCCAGCAGTTATCCCCGGGACAACCTAGCCAAAAACATTCAGTACTTC.

This rearrangement joins TRBV29-1 to TRBJ2-7, with D possibly being TRBD1 (5 bases). The CDR3 is 14 amino acids. The germline gives CDR1 SQVTM, CDR2 ANQGSEA. The V end was cut by 0 bases, the J end by 2 bases, with 11 bases between. The CDR3 sequence is CSVEERTDTYEQYF. DNA for the CDR3: TGCAGCGTTGAAGAAAGGACGGACACCTACGAGCAGTACTTC.

The rearrangement links TRBV2 to TRBJ2-3; 9 nucleotides align to TRBD1. The V gene end was trimmed by 9 bases and the J gene end by 1 base; junction bases not matched to a gene: 11. This CDR3 is built from 16 residues. Germline values: CDR1 SNHLY, CDR2 FYNNEI. CDR3: CAREDRGGIRTDTQYF. The DNA for the CDR3 is TGTGCCAGAGAGGACAGGGGAGGGATTCGCACAGATACGCAGTATTTT.